What follows describes a single TCR beta chain. Per the study methods: Reference gene primer amplification in the assay estimated nucleated cell counts. Data came from immunoSEQ multiplex PCR; TCRdb stores just in-frame clones and leaves some out. D and trimming come from the DNA, and the V and J calls and clone size come from that table. The top ten hold 11% of the sample, which has 150,000 to 200,000 clones, around 80% seen once. The sample is drawn from a study of blood T cell repertoires in COVID-19. The wider study: Acute and convalescent COVID-19 specimens originated in the United States, Italy and Spain. PBMCs, B-cell-depleted T cells, or T cells were the source of the cDNA or gDNA that made up the material.

Germline lookup yields CDR1 MNHEY and CDR2 SVGAGI. The CDR3 length is 15 residues. V was shortened by 9 bases and J by 6 bases, with 21 bases between the two germline ends. V and J are TRBV6-5 and TRBJ2-1, with TRBD1 as a possible D gene (6 bases). The source material was peripheral blood. The TCR sequence derives from a man in his sixties with active or convalescent COVID-19. CDR3 DNA sequence: TGTGCCAGTTCCTCAGGGGTGGGTCTGGGCAATGAGCAGTTCTTC. This gives the protein CASSSGVGLGNEQFF.